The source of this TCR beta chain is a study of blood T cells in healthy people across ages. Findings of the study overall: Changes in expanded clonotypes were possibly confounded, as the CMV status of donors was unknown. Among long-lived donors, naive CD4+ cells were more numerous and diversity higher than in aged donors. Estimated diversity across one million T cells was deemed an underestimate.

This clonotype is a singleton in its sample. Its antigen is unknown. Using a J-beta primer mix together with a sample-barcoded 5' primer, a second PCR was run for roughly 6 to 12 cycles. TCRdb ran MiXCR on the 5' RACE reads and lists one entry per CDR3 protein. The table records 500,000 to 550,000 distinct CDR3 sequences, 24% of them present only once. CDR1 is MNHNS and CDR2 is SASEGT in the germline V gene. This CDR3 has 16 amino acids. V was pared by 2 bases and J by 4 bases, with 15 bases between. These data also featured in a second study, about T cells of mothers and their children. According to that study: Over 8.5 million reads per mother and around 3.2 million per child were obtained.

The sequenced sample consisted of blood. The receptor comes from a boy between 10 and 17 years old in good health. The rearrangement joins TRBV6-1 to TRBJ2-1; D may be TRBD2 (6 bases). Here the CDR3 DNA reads TGTGCCAGCAGTGAACCGATCGGGAGAGGGTACAATGAGCAGTTCTTC. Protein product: CASSEPIGRGYNEQFF.